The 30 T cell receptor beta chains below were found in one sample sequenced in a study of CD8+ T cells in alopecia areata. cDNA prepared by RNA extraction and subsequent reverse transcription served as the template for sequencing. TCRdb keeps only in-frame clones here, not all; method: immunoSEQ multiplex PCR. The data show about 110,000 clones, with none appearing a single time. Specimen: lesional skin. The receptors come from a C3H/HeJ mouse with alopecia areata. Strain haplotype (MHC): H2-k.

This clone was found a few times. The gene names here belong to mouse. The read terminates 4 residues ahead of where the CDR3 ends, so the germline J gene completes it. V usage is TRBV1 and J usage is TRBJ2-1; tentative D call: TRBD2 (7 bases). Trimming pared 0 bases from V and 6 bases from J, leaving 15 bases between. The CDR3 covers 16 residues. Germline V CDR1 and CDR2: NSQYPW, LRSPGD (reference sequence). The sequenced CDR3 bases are TGCACCTGCAGTGCAGATTTAGGGGGGCGCCGTGCT. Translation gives CTCSADLGGRRA. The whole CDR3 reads CTCSADLGGRRAEQFF.

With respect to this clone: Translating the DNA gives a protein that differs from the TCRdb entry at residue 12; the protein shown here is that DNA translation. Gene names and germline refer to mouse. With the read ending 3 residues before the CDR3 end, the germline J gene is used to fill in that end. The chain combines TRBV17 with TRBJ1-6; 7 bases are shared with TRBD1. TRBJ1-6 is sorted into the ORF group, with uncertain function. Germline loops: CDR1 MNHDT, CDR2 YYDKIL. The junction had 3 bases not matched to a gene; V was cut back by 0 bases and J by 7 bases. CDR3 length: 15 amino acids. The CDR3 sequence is CASSRDAGQNSPLYF. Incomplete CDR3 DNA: TGTGCTAGCAGTAGAGATGCGGGACAGAATTCGCCC.

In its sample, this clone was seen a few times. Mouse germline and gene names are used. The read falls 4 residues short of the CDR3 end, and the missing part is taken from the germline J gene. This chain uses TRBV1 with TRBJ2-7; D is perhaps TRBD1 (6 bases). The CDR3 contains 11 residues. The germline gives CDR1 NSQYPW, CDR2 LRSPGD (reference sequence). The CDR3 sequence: CTCNTGYEQYF. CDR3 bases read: TGCACCTGCAACACAGGGTAT. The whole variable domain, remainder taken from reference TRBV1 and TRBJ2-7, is VTLLEQNPRWRLVPRGQAVNLRCILKNSQYPWMSWYQQDLQKQLQWLFTLRSPGDKEVKSLPGADYLATRVTDTELRLQVANMSQGRTLYCTCNTGYEQYFGPGTRLTVL.

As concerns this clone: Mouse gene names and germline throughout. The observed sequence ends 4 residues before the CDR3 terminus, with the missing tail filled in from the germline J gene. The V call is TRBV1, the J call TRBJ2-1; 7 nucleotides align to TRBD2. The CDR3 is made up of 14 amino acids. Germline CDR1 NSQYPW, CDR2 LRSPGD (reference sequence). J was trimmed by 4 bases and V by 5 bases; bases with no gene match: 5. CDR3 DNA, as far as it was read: TGCACCTGCAGTACTCGGGGGGGATATGCT. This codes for CTCSTRGGYA. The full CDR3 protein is CTCSTRGGYAEQFF.

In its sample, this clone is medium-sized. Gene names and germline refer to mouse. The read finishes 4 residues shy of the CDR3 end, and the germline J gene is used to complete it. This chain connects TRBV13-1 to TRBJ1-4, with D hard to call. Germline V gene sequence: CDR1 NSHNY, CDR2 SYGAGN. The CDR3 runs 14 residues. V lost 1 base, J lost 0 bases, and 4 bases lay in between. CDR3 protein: CASSDTVSNERLFF. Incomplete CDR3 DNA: TGTGCCAGCAGTGATACAGTTTCCAACGAA.

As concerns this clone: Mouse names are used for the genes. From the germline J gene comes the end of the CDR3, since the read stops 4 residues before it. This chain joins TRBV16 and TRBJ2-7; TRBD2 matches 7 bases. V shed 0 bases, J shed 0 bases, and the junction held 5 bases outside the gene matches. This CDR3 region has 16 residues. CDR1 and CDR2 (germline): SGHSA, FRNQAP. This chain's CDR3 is CASSLEWGVSSYEQYF. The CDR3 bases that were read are TGTGCAAGCAGCTTAGAGTGGGGGGTATCCTCCTAT.

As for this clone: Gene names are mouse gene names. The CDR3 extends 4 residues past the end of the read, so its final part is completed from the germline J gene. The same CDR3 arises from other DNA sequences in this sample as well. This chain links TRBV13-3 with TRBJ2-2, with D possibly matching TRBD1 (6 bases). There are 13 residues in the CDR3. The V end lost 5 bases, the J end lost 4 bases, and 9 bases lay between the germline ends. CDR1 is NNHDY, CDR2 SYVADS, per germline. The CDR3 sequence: CASSSRGTGQLYF. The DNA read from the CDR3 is TGTGCCAGCAGCTCCAGGGGCACCGGG.

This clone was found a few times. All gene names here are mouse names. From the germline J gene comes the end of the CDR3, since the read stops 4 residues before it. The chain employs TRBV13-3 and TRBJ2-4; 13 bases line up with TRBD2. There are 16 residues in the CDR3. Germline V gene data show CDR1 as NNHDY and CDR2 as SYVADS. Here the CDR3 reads CASSGGDWGGRNTLYF. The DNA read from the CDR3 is TGTGCCAGCAGTGGCGGGGACTGGGGGGGGAGAAAC.

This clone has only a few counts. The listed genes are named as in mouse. The CDR3 spells CASSNWDWGSAETLYF. The DNA read from the CDR3 is TGTGCTAGCAGTAATTGGGACTGGGGTAGTGCAGAA. The chain combines TRBV17 with TRBJ2-3; 10 positions agree with TRBD2. The sequenced fragment ends 4 residues before the CDR3 boundary, so the rest is inferred from the germline J gene. V shed 4 bases, J shed 0 bases, and the junction held 4 bases outside the gene matches. This CDR3 region has 16 residues. Germline values: CDR1 MNHDT, CDR2 YYDKIL.

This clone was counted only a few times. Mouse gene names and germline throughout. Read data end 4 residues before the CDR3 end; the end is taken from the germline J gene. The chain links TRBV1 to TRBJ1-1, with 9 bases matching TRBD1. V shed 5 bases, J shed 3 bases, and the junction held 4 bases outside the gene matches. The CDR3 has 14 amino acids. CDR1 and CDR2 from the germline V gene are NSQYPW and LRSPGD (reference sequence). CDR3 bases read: TGCACCTGCAGTCCGGACAGGGGAGACACA. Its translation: CTCSPDRGDT. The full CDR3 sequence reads CTCSPDRGDTEVFF.

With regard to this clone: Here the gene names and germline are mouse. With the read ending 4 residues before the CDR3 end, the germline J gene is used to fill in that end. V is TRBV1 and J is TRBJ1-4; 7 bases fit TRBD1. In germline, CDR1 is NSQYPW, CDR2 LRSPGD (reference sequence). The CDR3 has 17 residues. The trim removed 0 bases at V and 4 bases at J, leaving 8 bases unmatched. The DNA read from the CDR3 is TGCACCTGCAGTGCAGATCCAGGGGGACAGCACAACGAA. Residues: CTCSADPGGQHNE. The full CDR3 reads CTCSADPGGQHNERLFF.

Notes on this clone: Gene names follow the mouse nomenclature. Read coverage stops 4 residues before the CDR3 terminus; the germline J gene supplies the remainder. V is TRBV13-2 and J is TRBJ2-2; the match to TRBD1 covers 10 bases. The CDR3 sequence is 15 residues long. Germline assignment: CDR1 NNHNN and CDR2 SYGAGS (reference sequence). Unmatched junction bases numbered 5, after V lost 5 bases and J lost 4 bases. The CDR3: CASGVRDRGTGQLYF. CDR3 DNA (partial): TGTGCCAGCGGGGTCCGGGACAGGGGCACCGGG.

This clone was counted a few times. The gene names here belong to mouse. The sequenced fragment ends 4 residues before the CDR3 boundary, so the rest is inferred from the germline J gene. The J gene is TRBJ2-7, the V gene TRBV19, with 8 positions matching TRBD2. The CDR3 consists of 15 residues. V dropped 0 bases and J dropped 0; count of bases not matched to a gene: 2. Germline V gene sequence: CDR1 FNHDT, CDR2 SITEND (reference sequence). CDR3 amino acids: CASSIELGDSYEQYF. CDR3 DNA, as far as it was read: TGTGCCAGCAGTATAGAACTGGGGGACTCCTAT. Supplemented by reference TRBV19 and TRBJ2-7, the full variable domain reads GGIITQTPKFLIGQEGQKLTLKCQQNFNHDTMYWYRQDSGKGLRLIYYSITENDLQKGDLSEGYDASREKKSSFSLTVTSAQKNEMAVFLCASSIELGDSYEQYFGPGTRLTVL.

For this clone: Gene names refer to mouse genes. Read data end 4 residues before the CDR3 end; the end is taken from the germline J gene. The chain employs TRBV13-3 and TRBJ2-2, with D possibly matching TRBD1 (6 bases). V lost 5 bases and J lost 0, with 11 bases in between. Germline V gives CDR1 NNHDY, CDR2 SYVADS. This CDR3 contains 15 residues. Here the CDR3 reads CASRGDNPNTGQLYF. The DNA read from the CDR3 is TGTGCCAGCAGGGGGGACAACCCAAACACCGGG.

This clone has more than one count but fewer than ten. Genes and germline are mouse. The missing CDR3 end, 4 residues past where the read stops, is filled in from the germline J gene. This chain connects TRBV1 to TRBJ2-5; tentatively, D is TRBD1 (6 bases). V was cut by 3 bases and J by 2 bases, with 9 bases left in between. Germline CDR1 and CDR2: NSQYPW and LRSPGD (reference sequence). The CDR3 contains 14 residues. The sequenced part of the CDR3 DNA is TGCACCTGCAGTGCCGACAGGATCCAAGAC. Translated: CTCSADRIQD. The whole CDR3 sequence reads CTCSADRIQDTQYF.

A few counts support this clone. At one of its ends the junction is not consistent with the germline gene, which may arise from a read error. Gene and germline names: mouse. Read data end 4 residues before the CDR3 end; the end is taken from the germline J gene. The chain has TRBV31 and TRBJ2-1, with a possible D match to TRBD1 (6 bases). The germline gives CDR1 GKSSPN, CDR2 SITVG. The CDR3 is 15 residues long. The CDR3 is CAWRLGDNNYAEQFF. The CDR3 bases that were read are TGTGCCTGGCGTCTCGGGGACAACAACTATGCT. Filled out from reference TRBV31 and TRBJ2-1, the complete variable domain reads AQTIHQWPVAEIKAVGSPLSLGCTIKGKSSPNLYWYWQATGGTLQQLFYSITVGQVESVVQLNLSASRPKDDQFILSTEKLLLSHSGFYLCAWRLGDNNYAEQFFGPGTRLTVL.

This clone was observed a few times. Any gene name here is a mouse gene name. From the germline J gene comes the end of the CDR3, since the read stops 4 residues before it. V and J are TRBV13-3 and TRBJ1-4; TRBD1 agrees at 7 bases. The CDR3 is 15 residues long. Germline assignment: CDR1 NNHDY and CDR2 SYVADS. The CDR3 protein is CASSLRDSPAERLFF. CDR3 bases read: TGTGCCAGCAGCCTCCGGGACAGCCCGGCCGAA.

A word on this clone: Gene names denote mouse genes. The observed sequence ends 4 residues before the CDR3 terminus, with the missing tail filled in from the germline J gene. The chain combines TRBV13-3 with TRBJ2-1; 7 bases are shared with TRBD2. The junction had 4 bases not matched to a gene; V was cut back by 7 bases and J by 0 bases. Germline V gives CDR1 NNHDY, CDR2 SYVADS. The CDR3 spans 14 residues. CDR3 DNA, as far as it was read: TGTGCCAGCGCTGGGGGACCTAACTATGCT. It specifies CASAGGPNYA. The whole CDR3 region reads CASAGGPNYAEQFF.

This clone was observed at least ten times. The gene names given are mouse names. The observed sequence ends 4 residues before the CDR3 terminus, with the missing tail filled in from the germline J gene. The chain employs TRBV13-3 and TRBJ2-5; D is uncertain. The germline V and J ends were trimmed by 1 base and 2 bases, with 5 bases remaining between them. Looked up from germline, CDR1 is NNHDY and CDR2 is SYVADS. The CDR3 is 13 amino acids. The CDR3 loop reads CASSDSPQDTQYF. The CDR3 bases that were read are TGTGCCAGCAGTGATTCTCCCCAAGAC.

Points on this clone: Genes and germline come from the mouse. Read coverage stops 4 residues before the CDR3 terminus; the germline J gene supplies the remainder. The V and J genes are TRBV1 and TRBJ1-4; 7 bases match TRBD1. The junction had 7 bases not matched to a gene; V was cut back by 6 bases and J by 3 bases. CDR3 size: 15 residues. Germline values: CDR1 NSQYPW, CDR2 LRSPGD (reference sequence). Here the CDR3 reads CTCRRQGSANERLFF. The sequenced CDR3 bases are TGCACCTGCAGGAGACAGGGATCTGCCAACGAA. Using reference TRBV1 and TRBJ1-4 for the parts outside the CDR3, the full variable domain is VTLLEQNPRWRLVPRGQAVNLRCILKNSQYPWMSWYQQDLQKQLQWLFTLRSPGDKEVKSLPGADYLATRVTDTELRLQVANMSQGRTLYCTCRRQGSANERLFFGHGTKLSVL.

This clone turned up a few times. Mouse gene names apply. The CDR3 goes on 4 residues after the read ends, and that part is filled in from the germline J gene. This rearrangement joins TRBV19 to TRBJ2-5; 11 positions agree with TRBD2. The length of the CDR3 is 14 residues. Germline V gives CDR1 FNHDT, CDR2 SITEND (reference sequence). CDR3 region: CASTRLGGMDTQYF. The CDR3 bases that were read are TGTGCCAGCACCCGACTGGGGGGGATGGAC.

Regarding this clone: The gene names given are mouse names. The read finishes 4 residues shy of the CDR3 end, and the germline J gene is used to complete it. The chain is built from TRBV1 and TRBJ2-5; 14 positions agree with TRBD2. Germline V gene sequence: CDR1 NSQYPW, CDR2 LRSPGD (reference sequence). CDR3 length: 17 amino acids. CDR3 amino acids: CTCSAPRDWGGADTQYF. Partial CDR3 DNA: TGCACCTGCAGTGCACCCCGGGACTGGGGGGGCGCAGAC.

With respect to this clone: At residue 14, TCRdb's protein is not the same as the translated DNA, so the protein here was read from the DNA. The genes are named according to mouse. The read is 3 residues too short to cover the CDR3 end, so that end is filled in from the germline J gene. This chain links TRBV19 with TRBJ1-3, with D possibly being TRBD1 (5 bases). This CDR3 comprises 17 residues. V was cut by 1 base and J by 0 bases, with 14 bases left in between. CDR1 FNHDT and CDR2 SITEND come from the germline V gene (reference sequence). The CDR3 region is CASSIPPGHYSGNTLYF. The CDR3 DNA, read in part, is TGTGCCAGCAGTATACCCCCCGGACATTATTCTGGAAATACG. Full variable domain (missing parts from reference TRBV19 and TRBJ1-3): GGIITQTPKFLIGQEGQKLTLKCQQNFNHDTMYWYRQDSGKGLRLIYYSITENDLQKGDLSEGYDASREKKSSFSLTVTSAQKNEMAVFLCASSIPPGHYSGNTLYFGEGSRLIVV.

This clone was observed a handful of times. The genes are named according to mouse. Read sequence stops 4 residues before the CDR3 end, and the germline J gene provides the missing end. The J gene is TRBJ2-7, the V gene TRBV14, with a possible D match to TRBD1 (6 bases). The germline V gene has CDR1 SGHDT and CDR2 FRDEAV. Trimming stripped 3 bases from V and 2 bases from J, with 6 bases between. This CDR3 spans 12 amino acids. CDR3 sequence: CASSWTAYEQYF. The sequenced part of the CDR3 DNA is TGTGCCAGCAGTTGGACAGCCTAT.

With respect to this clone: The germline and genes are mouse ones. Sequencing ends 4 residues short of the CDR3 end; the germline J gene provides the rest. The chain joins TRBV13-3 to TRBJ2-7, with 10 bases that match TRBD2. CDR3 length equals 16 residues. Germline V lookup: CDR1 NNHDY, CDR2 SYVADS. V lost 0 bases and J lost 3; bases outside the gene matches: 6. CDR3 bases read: TGTGCCAGCAGTGATGCGAAAGGGACTGGGGTCTAT. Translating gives CASSDAKGTGVY. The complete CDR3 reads CASSDAKGTGVYEQYF.

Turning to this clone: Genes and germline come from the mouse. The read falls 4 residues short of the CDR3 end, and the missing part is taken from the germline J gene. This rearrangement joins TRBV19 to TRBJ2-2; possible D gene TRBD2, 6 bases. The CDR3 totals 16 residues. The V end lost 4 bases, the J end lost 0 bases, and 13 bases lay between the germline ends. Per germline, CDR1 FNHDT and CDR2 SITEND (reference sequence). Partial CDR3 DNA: TGTGCCAGCAGTCCCAACTGGGAAGCAAACACCGGG. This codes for CASSPNWEANTG. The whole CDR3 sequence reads CASSPNWEANTGQLYF.

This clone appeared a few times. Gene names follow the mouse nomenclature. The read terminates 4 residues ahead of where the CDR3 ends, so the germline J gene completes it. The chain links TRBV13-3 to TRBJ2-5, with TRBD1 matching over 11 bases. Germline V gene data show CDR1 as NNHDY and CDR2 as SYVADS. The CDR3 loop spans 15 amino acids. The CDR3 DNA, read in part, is TGTGCCAGCAGTGAACCCGGGACAGGGGGAGAC. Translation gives CASSEPGTGGD. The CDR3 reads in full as CASSEPGTGGDTQYF.

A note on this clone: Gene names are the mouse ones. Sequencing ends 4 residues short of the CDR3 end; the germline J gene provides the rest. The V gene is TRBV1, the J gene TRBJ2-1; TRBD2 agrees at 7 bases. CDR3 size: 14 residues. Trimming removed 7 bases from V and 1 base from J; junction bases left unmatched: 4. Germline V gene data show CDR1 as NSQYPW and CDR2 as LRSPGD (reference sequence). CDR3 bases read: TGCACCTGCACTCCGACTGGGAACTATGCT. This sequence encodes CTCTPTGNYA. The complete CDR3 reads CTCTPTGNYAEQFF.

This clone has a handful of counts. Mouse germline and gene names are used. The CDR3 bases that were read are TGTGCCAGCGGTGATGTGAGACTGGGGGGGCGCGGAGAC. The encoded protein is CASGDVRLGGRGD. The whole CDR3 sequence reads CASGDVRLGGRGDTQYF. V is TRBV13-2 and J is TRBJ2-5; 12 nucleotides align to TRBD2. The CDR3 end falls 4 residues outside the read, so it is completed with the germline J gene. In germline, CDR1 is NNHNN, CDR2 SYGAGS (reference sequence). The CDR3 has 17 amino acids.

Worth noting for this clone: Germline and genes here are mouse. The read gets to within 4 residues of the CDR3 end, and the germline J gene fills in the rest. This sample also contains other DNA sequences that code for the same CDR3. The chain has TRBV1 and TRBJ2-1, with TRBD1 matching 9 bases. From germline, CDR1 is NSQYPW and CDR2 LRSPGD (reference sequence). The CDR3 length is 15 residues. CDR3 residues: CTCSADRQGGAEQFF. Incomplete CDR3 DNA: TGCACCTGCAGTGCAGATCGACAGGGGGGAGCT.